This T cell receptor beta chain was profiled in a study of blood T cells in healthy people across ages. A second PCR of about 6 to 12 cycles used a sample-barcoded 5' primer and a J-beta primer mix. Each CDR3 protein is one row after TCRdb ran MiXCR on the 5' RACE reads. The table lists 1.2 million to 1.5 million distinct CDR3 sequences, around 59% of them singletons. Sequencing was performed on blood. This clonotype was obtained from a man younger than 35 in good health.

CDR3 residues: CASSQGWEPGSYGYTF. The DNA of the CDR3 is TGTGCCAGCAGTCAAGGTTGGGAGCCCGGGAGCTATGGCTACACCTTC. The chain joins TRBV6-1 to TRBJ1-2; the D is unclear. The CDR3 is 16 amino acids. Trimming removed 5 bases from V and 4 bases from J, with 20 bases in between. Looked up from germline, CDR1 is MNHNS and CDR2 is SASEGT.